This is a list of T cell receptor beta chains from one sample in a study of cytomegalovirus exposure and HLA in healthy donors. Generated by immunoSEQ multiplex PCR, the TCRdb table keeps only in-frame clones and is missing some. Among roughly 200,000 clones listed, roughly 81% were seen once. The sequencing input was PBMCs. The origin of the receptors is a woman in her thirties in good health and CMV-seronegative. CDR3s include the opening cysteine and the closing phenylalanine or tryptophan. D genes are given only for firm matches. Some rows mark clone size as missing; the rest say once, few, many or name a class of expanded clone.

D	V	size	J	DNA	CDR3
TRBD1	TRBV30	NA	TRBJ1-5	TGTGCCTACAGGGGTTTAGGCAATCAGCCCCAGCATTTT	CAYRGLGNQPQHF
NA	TRBV5-6	NA	TRBJ1-1	TGTGCCAGCAGCCTGGACAGAGAAACTGAAGCTTTCTTT	CASSLDRETEAFF
TRBD2	TRBV7-6	once	TRBJ2-2	TGTGCCAGCAGCCCCGGGACTAGCGGGGGGCGGGAGCTGTTTTTT	CASSPGTSGGRELFF
NA	TRBV7-3	NA	TRBJ1-6	TGTGCCAGCAGGCAGGGTTCAGGAGGGAATTCACCCCTCCACTTT	CASRQGSGGNSPLHF
NA	TRBV10-3	NA	TRBJ1-6	TGTGCCATCAGCGACAGGAGTACTGATAATTCACCCCTCCACTTT	CAISDRSTDNSPLHF
NA	TRBV29-1	NA	TRBJ1-5	TGCAGCGTTGGGAGTCATAGCAATCAGCCCCAGCATTTT	CSVGSHSNQPQHF
TRBD1	TRBV5-1	few	TRBJ1-2	TGCGCCAGCAGCTCGGGACAGGGGGGCGGCTACACCTTC	CASSSGQGGGYTF
NA	TRBV15	NA	TRBJ1-5	TGTGCCACCAGCGACCCAGGGGCTCTGCTTTATAGCAATCAGCCCCAGCATTTT	CATSDPGALLYSNQPQHF
NA	TRBV30	NA	TRBJ1-3	TGTGCCTGGAGTGTAATCGGTGGAAACACCATATATTTT	CAWSVIGGNTIYF
TRBD2	TRBV5-1	NA	TRBJ2-1	TGCGCCAGCAGCAAGACGACTAGCGGGGGGTCGGATGAGCAGTTCTTC	CASSKTTSGGSDEQFF
NA	TRBV7-9	once	TRBJ2-2	TGTGCCAGCAGCTTACTATCCGGGGAGCTGTTTTTT	CASSLLSGELFF
TRBD2	TRBV7-6	NA	TRBJ2-7	TGTGCCAGCAGCTTAGATCCGGAGCGGGAGGCTCCCTCCTACGAGCAGTACTTC	CASSLDPEREAPSYEQYF
NA	TRBV29-1	NA	TRBJ1-2	TGCAGCGTTCCGCTTCGGGCTAACTATGGCTACACCTTC	CSVPLRANYGYTF
TRBD1	TRBV5-1	NA	TRBJ1-5	TGCGCCAGCAGCGCCGAAACAATCGCCGGGACAGGGGAACAGCCCCAGCATTTT	CASSAETIAGTGEQPQHF
TRBD2	TRBV4-1	NA	TRBJ2-1	TGCGCCAGCAGCCCTCGGACTAGCGGGAGCCTCTACAATGAGCAGTTCTTC	CASSPRTSGSLYNEQFF
NA	TRBV2	NA	TRBJ1-2	TGTGCCAGCAGCCCGACTGGGAACTATGGCTACACCTTC	CASSPTGNYGYTF
TRBD1	TRBV6-5	NA	TRBJ1-5	TGTGCCAGCGGAGAAAACAGGGGTAGCAATCAGCCCCAGCATTTT	CASGENRGSNQPQHF
NA	TRBV30	once	TRBJ1-1	TGTGCCTCAGGTTTTAACAGAAAGGACACTGAAGCTTTCTTT	CASGFNRKDTEAFF
NA	TRBV30	few	TRBJ1-4	TGTGCCTGGAGTGTAGTCCCAGGGGAAAAACTGTTTTTT	CAWSVVPGEKLFF
NA	TRBV4-1	few	TRBJ1-2	TGCGCCAGCAGCCAAGGGGAGAGAGATGGCTACACCTTC	CASSQGERDGYTF
TRBD2	TRBV19	NA	TRBJ2-2	TGTGCCAGTAGTATCGGCGGGAGGCCCCTTTGGGCCGGGGAGCTGTTTTTT	CASSIGGRPLWAGELFF
TRBD2	TRBV27	NA	TRBJ2-2	TGTGCCAGCAGCCCCTGGACTAGCGGGAACACCGGGGAGCTGTTTTTT	CASSPWTSGNTGELFF
TRBD1	TRBV27	NA	TRBJ1-1	TGTGCCAGCAGTTTTATGACAGGGGGGAGCACTGAAGCTTTCTTT	CASSFMTGGSTEAFF
TRBD1	TRBV30	NA	TRBJ1-4	TGTGCCTGGAACGTAGGTGGGACAGCTAATGAAAAACTGTTTTTT	CAWNVGGTANEKLFF
NA	TRBV5-1	NA	TRBJ1-4	TGCGCCAGCAGCTTGGGGCAGGGGCCCGAGGAACTGTTTTTT	CASSLGQGPEELFF
TRBD1	TRBV27	NA	TRBJ1-3	TGTGCCAGCAGTTTTGGGGGGACAGGGTTACGACGGGGAAACACCATATATTTT	CASSFGGTGLRRGNTIYF
TRBD2	TRBV11-2	NA	TRBJ2-1	TGTGCCAGCAGCCTCGGGACTAGCGGGCCTCCCTCCTACAATGAGCAGTTCTTC	CASSLGTSGPPSYNEQFF
NA	TRBV5-1	once	TRBJ2-1	TGCGCCAGCAGCTTAGAGAGTGAGCAGTTCTTC	CASSLESEQFF
NA	TRBV5-5	NA	TRBJ1-1	TGTGCCAGCAGCTTGCACGCAGGGAAGAACACTGAAGCTTTCTTT	CASSLHAGKNTEAFF
TRBD2	TRBV27	NA	TRBJ2-7	TGTGCCAGCAGTTTAGGACTAGCGGGGTCGGGTGAGCAGTACTTC	CASSLGLAGSGEQYF
TRBD2	TRBV4-2	once	TRBJ2-7	TGTGCCAGCAGCCAAGATGGTAGCGGGTACGAGCAGTACTTC	CASSQDGSGYEQYF